This T cell receptor (beta chain) was sequenced for a study of blood T cell repertoires in COVID-19. Study background: Samples representing acute and convalescent COVID-19 were sourced from the United States, Italy and Spain. The analysed material was cDNA or gDNA that came from T cells, B-cell-depleted T cells, or PBMCs.

The authors' processing: For nucleated cells, counts were estimated from reference gene primer amplification. Data came from immunoSEQ multiplex PCR; TCRdb stores just in-frame clones and leaves some out. D and trimming were read from the DNA, whereas the V and J calls and clone size are those reported in that table. The sample holds roughly 100,000 clones, about 76% seen once. The junction had 3 bases not matched to a gene; V was cut back by 8 bases and J by 2 bases. CDR3 size: 13 residues. Germline-derived CDR1 and CDR2 are MDHEN and SYDVKM. The origin of this receptor is a man aged 80 or over with acute or convalescent COVID-19. The rearrangement links TRBV28 to TRBJ2-3; 8 bases map to TRBD2. Sequencing was done on a sample of peripheral blood. This chain's CDR3 is CASFSGATDTQYF. The CDR3 nucleotides are TGTGCCAGCTTTAGCGGGGCCACAGATACGCAGTATTTT.